This T cell receptor (beta chain) was recorded in a study of blood T cell repertoires in COVID-19. In the study overall: The origin of the acute and convalescent COVID-19 samples was the United States, Italy and Spain. Sample material is recorded as cDNA or gDNA derived from T cells, B-cell-depleted T cells, or PBMCs.

In the source study's methods: Reference gene primer amplification gave estimated nucleated cell counts. Some clones are missing from TCRdb's copy, which holds only in-frame ones; the method was immunoSEQ multiplex PCR. V, J and clone size are those of that table, while D and trimming were read from the DNA. This sample yields approximately 54,000 clones, of which about 82% are seen a single time; roughly 14% belongs to the top ten. Germline V gene data show CDR1 as SQVTM and CDR2 as ANQGSEA. The V gene end was trimmed by 2 bases and the J gene end by 5 bases; junction bases not matched to a gene: 7. CDR3 length: 15 amino acids.

Sequencing was carried out using peripheral blood. The genes are TRBV29-1 and TRBJ2-1, with TRBD2 identical over 9 bases. This clonotype originated in a human donor in a cohort sampled during active COVID-19. CDR3 bases: TGCAGCGTTGAATGGGCTAGCGGGGAACACAATGAGCAGTTCTTC. Translated: CSVEWASGEHNEQFF.